This T cell receptor beta chain was retrieved from a study of T cells in Graves' hyperthyroidism and ophthalmopathy. TCR beta CDR3 regions were amplified from RNA. Carried out on the TCR CDR3, a first-round RT-PCR used the HTBI primer set. MiXCR, run by TCRdb on the multiplex PCR reads, gives a single entry per CDR3 protein. This sample has a few hundred thousand distinct CDR3 sequences; 13% to 15% occur once, and the top ten carry roughly 19%. V lost 9 bases and J 2 bases, leaving 9 bases between the germline ends. The CDR3 covers 12 residues. This clonotype appeared a single time. Since a much larger clone is just one base distant, this may be a read error.

The J gene is TRBJ2-3, the V gene TRBV12-3 or TRBV12-4, with D maybe TRBD1 (5 bases). Specimen: blood. The sequence came from a woman between 55 and 75 years old with Graves' ophthalmopathy. CDR3 DNA sequence: TGTGCCAGTCCAGGGCTCACAGATACGCAGTATTTT. As protein: CASPGLTDTQYF.